This TCR beta chain was sequenced in a study of STAT5B mutations in CD4+ large granular lymphocyte leukemia. This clone has only a few counts. This was a survey-level run. Assay used: immunoSEQ multiplex PCR; TCRdb lists only in-frame clones, some missing. Among around 8,100 clones listed, about 70% were seen once. The CDR3 extends over 12 amino acids. Germline lookup yields CDR1 SEHNR and CDR2 FQNEAQ (reference sequence). The germline V and J ends were trimmed by 4 bases and 10 bases, with 8 bases remaining between them. The V gene is TRBV7-9, the J gene TRBJ1-6, with D uncertain. Specimen: PBMCs. The origin of this receptor is a woman aged 55-70 years with CD4+ T-cell large granular lymphocyte leukemia. This chain's CDR3 is CASSSEASPLHF. CDR3 nucleotide sequence: TGTGCCAGCAGCTCCGAAGCCTCACCCCTCCACTTT.